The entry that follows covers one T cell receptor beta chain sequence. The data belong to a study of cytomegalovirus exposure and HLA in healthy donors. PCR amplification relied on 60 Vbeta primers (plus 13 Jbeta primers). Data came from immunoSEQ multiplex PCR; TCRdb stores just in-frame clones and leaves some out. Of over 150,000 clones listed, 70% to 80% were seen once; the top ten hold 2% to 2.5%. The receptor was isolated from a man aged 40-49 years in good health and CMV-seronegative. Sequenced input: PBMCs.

CDR3 region: CASSLPKAGGPDTQYF. DNA of the CDR3: TGTGCCAGCAGCTTACCAAAGGCGGGAGGGCCAGATACGCAGTATTTT. The rearrangement uses TRBV7-9 and TRBJ2-3; 9 bases agree with TRBD2. This CDR3 spans 16 amino acids. The V gene's germline CDR1 is SEHNR and CDR2 FQNEAQ (reference sequence). Trimming removed 2 bases from V and 4 bases from J; junction bases left unmatched: 7. The variable domain in full, completed from reference TRBV7-9 and TRBJ2-3, reads DTGVSQNPRHKITKRGQNVTFRCDPISEHNRLYWYRQTLGQGPEFLTYFQNEAQLEKSRLLSDRFSAERPKGSFSTLEIQRTEQGDSAMYLCASSLPKAGGPDTQYFGPGTRLTVL.